The 19 T cell receptor beta chains listed next were all sequenced from one sample in a study of shared clonotypes between healthy human individuals. Some clones are missing from TCRdb's copy, which holds only in-frame ones; the method was immunoSEQ multiplex PCR. The table includes 1,400,000 or so clones, 98% to 99% detected once. Sequencing was done on a sample of naive CD4+ T cells sorted from blood. The sample's subset: CD45RA+ positively selected. All receptors derive from a man between 25 and 39 years old in good health.

V gene TRBV2 combines with J gene TRBJ2-1; 10 bases agree with TRBD2. From germline, CDR1 is SNHLY and CDR2 FYNNEI. After removal of 4 bases from V and 6 bases from J, the junction contained 6 bases not matched to a gene. CDR3 length equals 15 residues. DNA for the CDR3: TGTGCCAGCAGTGTGCGAGCGGGAGGGCCCAATGAGCAGTTCTTC. Protein: CASSVRAGGPNEQFF.

The chain joins TRBV15 to TRBJ1-1, with 10 bases fitting TRBD1. Per germline, CDR1 LNHNV and CDR2 YYDKDF (reference sequence). The CDR3 runs 14 residues. The J segment lost 6 bases and the V segment lost 7 bases, leaving 8 bases of the junction unmatched. The CDR3: CATTLGQGSAEAFF. The CDR3 DNA reads TGTGCCACCACCCTGGGACAGGGGTCCGCTGAAGCTTTCTTT. The full variable domain, rest sourced from reference TRBV15 and TRBJ1-1, is DAMVIQNPRYQVTQFGKPVTLSCSQTLNHNVMYWYQQKSSQAPKLLFHYYDKDFNNEADTPDNFQSRRPNTSFCFLDIRSPGLGDTAMYLCATTLGQGSAEAFFGQGTRLTVV.

This clone was observed a single time. The rearrangement links TRBV10-3 to TRBJ2-1; the match to TRBD2 covers 8 bases. This CDR3 contains 13 residues. Looked up from germline, CDR1 is ENHRY and CDR2 is SYGVKD. With V trimmed by 7 bases and J by 6 bases, 5 bases remained unmatched. CDR3 sequence reads: CAIKREWSNEQFF. DNA for the CDR3: TGTGCCATCAAGCGGGAGTGGTCCAATGAGCAGTTCTTC.

Comment on this clone: Other nucleotide sequences in the sample specify the same CDR3. The rearrangement joins TRBV27 to TRBJ2-7; TRBD1 agrees at 9 bases. Germline lookup yields CDR1 MNHEY and CDR2 SMNVEV (reference sequence). After removal of 3 bases from V and 3 bases from J, the junction contained 0 bases not matched to a gene. The CDR3 runs to 13 residues. The CDR3 region has the DNA TGTGCCAGCAGTTTGGACAGGGGCTACGAGCAGTACTTC. The encoded protein is CASSLDRGYEQYF.

The chain joins TRBV10-3 to TRBJ2-3, with 8 bases aligning to TRBD2. With 6 bases clipped from V and 4 bases from J, the junction kept 12 bases outside the gene matches. Germline V lookup: CDR1 ENHRY, CDR2 SYGVKD. The CDR3 is made up of 16 amino acids. Here the CDR3 reads CAIRGASGRGADTQYF. In nucleotides, the CDR3 is TGTGCCATCAGGGGTGCCAGCGGGAGAGGTGCAGATACGCAGTATTTT.

The V call is TRBV28, the J call TRBJ2-7, with TRBD2 matching over 11 bases. V shed 5 bases, J shed 2 bases, and the junction held 11 bases outside the gene matches. CDR3 length: 17 residues. CDR1 and CDR2 (germline): MDHEN, SYDVKM. The DNA for the CDR3 is TGTGCCAGCAGTCCCCCGATTAGCGGGAGGGATACCTACGAGCAGTACTTC. Translation: CASSPPISGRDTYEQYF.

The V gene is TRBV23-1, the J gene TRBJ2-7, with D hard to call. TRBV23-1 has ORF status, its function being uncertain. V was pared by 0 bases and J by 6 bases, with 18 bases between. The CDR3 consists of 16 residues. For the CDR3, the DNA is TGCGCCAGCAGTCAATCGACGTTTGACGGCCCAGGCGAGCAGTACTTC. Amino acids: CASSQSTFDGPGEQYF.

The CDR3 DNA reads as TGTGCCAGCTCACCCCCGTCTGGCGTAGCTTTCTTT. The encoded protein is CASSPPSGVAFF. V gene TRBV18 combines with J gene TRBJ1-1, with no clear D. Trimming stripped 3 bases from V and 10 bases from J, with 12 bases between. Germline V gives CDR1 KGHSH, CDR2 LQKENI. The CDR3 spans 12 residues.

The chain combines TRBV2 with TRBJ1-1, with a possible D match to TRBD1 (5 bases). Germline V gene sequence: CDR1 SNHLY, CDR2 FYNNEI. The V end was cut by 11 bases, the J end by 8 bases, with 21 bases between. The CDR3 extends over 13 amino acids. DNA for the CDR3: TGTGCCTGCAAAGGTGATAGGGGAGACGAAGCTTTCTTT. Residues: CACKGDRGDEAFF.

The genes are TRBV4-3 and TRBJ1-1; 7 positions agree with TRBD1. Germline-derived CDR1 and CDR2 are LGHNA and YSLEER. CDR3 length equals 19 residues. The V gene end was trimmed by 0 bases and the J gene end by 2 bases; junction bases not matched to a gene: 15. Here the CDR3 DNA reads TGCGCCAGCAGCCAAGAGCCCCTAGGACAGGTGGGGACCAACACTGAAGCTTTCTTT. Protein product: CASSQEPLGQVGTNTEAFF.

The rearrangement uses TRBV4-3 and TRBJ1-2; maybe TRBD1 (6 bases). Trimming left V 6 bases short and J 7 bases short, with 21 bases between. The CDR3 sequence is 15 residues long. Germline loops: CDR1 LGHNA, CDR2 YSLEER. The CDR3 loop reads CASSPGRTARLGYTF. The DNA of the CDR3 is TGCGCCAGCAGTCCGGGGCGGACAGCGCGTCTTGGCTACACCTTC.

This clone was counted a single time. This chain links TRBV6-5 with TRBJ2-1; D call uncertain. V lost 7 bases to trimming and J lost 4 bases, with 11 bases between them. CDR3 length: 13 amino acids. Germline V lookup: CDR1 MNHEY, CDR2 SVGAGI. CDR3 amino acids: CASTQSIYNEQFF. Here the CDR3 DNA reads TGTGCCAGCACACAATCAATATACAATGAGCAGTTCTTC.

The rearrangement joins TRBV7-9 to TRBJ1-5, with no clear D. Trimming took 1 base from V and 2 from J, leaving 18 bases between them. Germline V CDR1 and CDR2: SEHNR, FQNEAQ (reference sequence). This CDR3 spans 18 amino acids. The CDR3 protein is CASSLGGFGVLGNQPQHF. For the CDR3, the DNA is TGTGCCAGCAGCTTAGGCGGGTTTGGGGTCCTCGGCAATCAGCCCCAGCATTTT.

V gene TRBV6-1 combines with J gene TRBJ1-2, with D unresolved. Germline assignment: CDR1 MNHNS and CDR2 SASEGT. CDR3 length equals 10 residues. Between the trimmed V and J ends, which lost 8 bases and 8 bases, there was a span of 9 bases. The CDR3 region has the DNA TGTGCCAGCGGGAGAAACGGCTACACCTTC. This encodes CASGRNGYTF.

This chain joins TRBV30 and TRBJ1-5; a possible D gene is TRBD1 (5 bases). Germline CDR1 and CDR2: GTSNPN and SVGIG (reference sequence). The CDR3 has 15 amino acids. V shed 0 bases and J shed 4 bases, with 13 bases lying between them. The CDR3 loop is CAWSVDWEGNQPQHF. Here the CDR3 DNA reads TGTGCCTGGAGTGTAGATTGGGAGGGGAATCAGCCCCAGCATTTT.

The chain carries TRBV6-1 and TRBJ2-7; D gene uncertain. The CDR3 has 11 residues. Trimming left V 9 bases short and J 6 bases short, with 12 bases between. Germline lookup yields CDR1 MNHNS and CDR2 SASEGT. CDR3 region: CASIAGTEQYF. In DNA, the CDR3 is TGTGCCAGTATAGCCGGTACCGAGCAGTACTTC.

This clone appeared once. This rearrangement joins TRBV28 to TRBJ2-5; D ambiguous. Per the germline V gene, CDR1 is MDHEN and CDR2 is SYDVKM. This CDR3 is built from 13 residues. Trimming took 2 bases from V and 4 from J, leaving 8 bases between them. The CDR3 nucleotides are TGTGCCAGCAGTTTAATTGCGGTAGAGACCCAGTACTTC. Protein sequence: CASSLIAVETQYF.

V and J are TRBV18 and TRBJ2-7, with 8 bases matching TRBD2. Looked up from germline, CDR1 is KGHSH and CDR2 is LQKENI. V shed 1 base and J 6 bases; nucleotides not matched to a gene: 5. The CDR3 totals 14 residues. CDR3 sequence (DNA): TGTGCCAGCTCACCACTAGCGGGAATTCCCGAGCAGTACTTC. Its protein is CASSPLAGIPEQYF.

V and J are TRBV18 and TRBJ2-2; 7 bases map to TRBD2. The germline V gene has CDR1 KGHSH and CDR2 LQKENI. The length of the CDR3 is 15 residues. V lost 4 bases to trimming and J lost 3 bases; unmatched junction nucleotides: 5. The CDR3, as DNA: TGTGCCAGCTCACTGGGGACTACCTACACCGGGGAGCTGTTTTTT. It encodes CASSLGTTYTGELFF.